Listed below are T cell receptor beta chains from one sample, sequenced in a study of metastatic and nonmetastatic thyroid tumors. TCRdb re-called the PCR reads through MiXCR. The sample contains roughly 4,900 clones, 28% of which appear only once. Sequencing was done on a sample of adjacent normal tissue. All receptors come from a female donor with papillary thyroid cancer or a benign thyroid nodule (not recorded which). Some clones in this sample may be carry-over from other donors' samples. Both conserved end residues are part of each CDR3. The D gene is left open where the match is weak. Part of the rows lack a size; the others show once, few, many or a class for expanded clones.

size | D | J | V | CDR3
few | - | TRBJ2-1 | TRBV15 | CATSRVSGGNEQFF
- | - | TRBJ2-7 | TRBV27 | CASSYQGIAYEQYF
many | - | TRBJ2-5 | TRBV5-5 | CASSLLRQETQYF
few | - | TRBJ1-1 | TRBV6-1 | CASSLDGRNTEAFF
few | - | TRBJ2-7 | TRBV28 | CASSTSGKSSYEQYF
- | - | TRBJ2-7 | TRBV6-1 | CASSESKYEQYF
large | - | TRBJ2-1 | TRBV6-1 | CASSSPTVGVKQFF
- | - | TRBJ2-7 | TRBV6-1 | CASSVRDLPSSYEQYF
few | - | TRBJ1-2 | TRBV6-1 | CASRFGDGSSGGYTF
- | - | TRBJ1-3 | TRBV11-2 | CASSLWGSGNTIYF
few | - | TRBJ1-6 | TRBV5-1 | CASSPLGGPQSSYNSPLHF
- | - | TRBJ1-1 | TRBV12-3/TRBV12-4 | CAGRLERSHLGKNTEAFF
few | - | TRBJ2-3 | TRBV27 | CASKVGTLTDTQYF